This TCR beta chain was profiled in a study of blood T cell repertoires in COVID-19. Study-level information: The United States, Italy and Spain supplied acute and convalescent COVID-19 samples. The analysed material was cDNA or gDNA that came from T cells, B-cell-depleted T cells, or PBMCs.

Authors' data handling: Cell counts per sample came from amplifying reference gene primers. Profiled with immunoSEQ multiplex PCR; TCRdb holds only in-frame clones, not every one. The D gene and trimming were derived from the DNA, and the V and J assignments and clone size from that table. The sample contains about 35,000 clones, about 80% of which appear only once. The TCR was taken from a middle-aged man with acute or convalescent COVID-19. Sequences were obtained from peripheral blood.

For the CDR3, the DNA is TGTGCCAGCAGCTTAGGGACAGGGGGCCACGAGCAGTACTTC. Its translation is CASSLGTGGHEQYF. The chain joins TRBV13 to TRBJ2-7; TRBD1 agrees at 10 bases. V was clipped by 0 bases and J by 5 bases; unmatched bases: 1. The CDR3 contains 14 residues. The V gene's germline CDR1 is PRHDT and CDR2 FYEKMQ (reference sequence).